Each of the 10 T cell receptor beta chains below was sequenced from the same sample in a study of blood T cell repertoires in COVID-19. Generated by immunoSEQ multiplex PCR, the TCRdb table keeps only in-frame clones and is missing some. The profile covers some 74,000 clones, with roughly three quarters appearing a single time and approximately 9.2% taken by the ten largest. Specimen: peripheral blood. The receptors come from a woman between 45 and 60 years old with acute or convalescent COVID-19.

The chain uses TRBV7-8 and TRBJ1-4; 7 bases map to TRBD1. CDR3 length equals 16 residues. J gave up 4 bases and V 1 base, and 6 bases lay outside the gene matches. CDR1 and CDR2 from the germline V gene are SGHVS and FQNEAQ. The CDR3: CASSLGGQVVNEKLFF. CDR3 bases: TGTGCCAGCAGCTTAGGCGGACAGGTTGTTAATGAAAAACTGTTTTTT.

This clone was seen just once. The gene calls are TRBV27 and TRBJ2-5; 10 nucleotides align to TRBD1. The V gene end was trimmed by 1 base and the J gene end by 3 bases; junction bases not matched to a gene: 2. Germline V CDR1 and CDR2: MNHEY, SMNVEV (reference sequence). The CDR3 contains 15 residues. As DNA, the CDR3 is TGTGCCAGCAGTTTATTTGGGACAGGGGAAGAGACCCAGTACTTC. Translation gives CASSLFGTGEETQYF.

This clone was detected once. This chain links TRBV12-3 or TRBV12-4 with TRBJ1-5; D unresolved. The CDR3 consists of 13 residues. V was clipped by 1 base and J by 6 bases, with 7 bases between them. CDR3 nucleotides: TGTGCCAGCAGTTTAGGGCAGTTTCAGCCCCAGCATTTT. It translates to CASSLGQFQPQHF.

This clone has a count of ten or more. The chain uses TRBV4-3 and TRBJ1-6; D not certain. Germline V gene sequence: CDR1 LGHNA, CDR2 YSLEER. CDR3 length equals 15 residues. V lost 1 base and J lost 9, with 13 bases in between. CDR3 amino acids: CASSQGGGSVSPLHF. The CDR3 DNA reads TGCGCCAGCAGCCAAGGCGGAGGGAGTGTTTCACCCCTCCACTTT.

CDR3 nucleotide sequence: TGTGCCACCAGTGATTTGCCTACTGAGGCGCACGGCGTCGGGGAGCTGTTTTTT. Amino acid sequence: CATSDLPTEAHGVGELFF. The chain recombines TRBV24-1 with TRBJ2-2; D remains unclear. V was cut by 0 bases and J by 7 bases, with 20 bases left in between. The CDR3 sequence is 18 residues long. Germline V gene lookup returns CDR1 KGHDR and CDR2 SFDVKD.

The CDR3 nucleotides are TGTGCCAGCAGAATAGGACAGGCCCGAAACACCATATATTTT. This gives the protein CASRIGQARNTIYF. V and J are TRBV27 and TRBJ1-3, with 7 bases aligning to TRBD1. Germline CDR1 is MNHEY and CDR2 is SMNVEV (reference sequence). CDR3 length: 14 residues. The junction had 7 bases not matched to a gene; V was cut back by 6 bases and J by 5 bases.

This rearrangement joins TRBV27 to TRBJ1-1, with TRBD1 matching 7 bases. The V gene's germline CDR1 is MNHEY and CDR2 SMNVEV (reference sequence). The CDR3 spans 14 residues. V was pared by 3 bases and J by 5 bases, with 6 bases of the junction left unmatched. The CDR3 reads CASSLQGGATEAFF. The DNA for the CDR3 is TGTGCCAGCAGTTTGCAAGGGGGCGCGACTGAAGCTTTCTTT.

V usage is TRBV18 and J usage is TRBJ2-1; 11 positions agree with TRBD1. The germline V gene encodes CDR1 KGHSH and CDR2 LQKENI. This CDR3 comprises 15 residues. Unmatched junction bases numbered 6, after V lost 5 bases and J lost 6 bases. CDR3 sequence: CASSTGQGESNEQFF. The DNA for the CDR3 is TGTGCCAGCTCAACGGGACAGGGGGAAAGCAATGAGCAGTTCTTC. Variable domain in full (rest from reference TRBV18 and TRBJ2-1): NAGVMQNPRHLVRRRGQEARLRCSPMKGHSHVYWYRQLPEEGLKFMVYLQKENIIDESGMPKERFSAEFPKEGPSILRIQQVVRGDSAAYFCASSTGQGESNEQFFGPGTRLTVL.

The chain has TRBV5-1 and TRBJ1-1; TRBD1 is a possible D gene (6 bases). The V gene lost 4 bases and the J gene lost 2 bases, with 9 bases spanning the gap. CDR1 and CDR2 (germline): SGHRS, YFSETQ. The CDR3 contains 13 residues. The CDR3 region has the DNA TGCGCCAGCAGCCAGGACAGCAACACTGAAGCTTTCTTT. Residues: CASSQDSNTEAFF. Looking up the rest from reference TRBV5-1 and TRBJ1-1 gives the full variable domain: KAGVTQTPRYLIKTRGQQVTLSCSPISGHRSVSWYQQTPGQGLQFLFEYFSETQRNKGNFPGRFSGRQFSNSRSEMNVSTLELGDSALYLCASSQDSNTEAFFGQGTRLTVV.

This chain links TRBV5-1 with TRBJ1-1, with 7 bases that match TRBD1. The CDR3 has 15 residues. The germline V gene has CDR1 SGHRS and CDR2 YFSETQ. The V gene end was trimmed by 4 bases and the J gene end by 3 bases; junction bases not matched to a gene: 9. The CDR3 loop is CASSPTGRIDTEAFF. CDR3 nucleotide sequence: TGCGCCAGCAGCCCGACAGGGAGGATTGACACTGAAGCTTTCTTT.